The 17 T cell receptor beta chains below were found in one sample sequenced in a study of cytomegalovirus exposure and HLA in healthy donors. The PCR contained 60 Vbeta and 13 Jbeta primers. The method was immunoSEQ multiplex PCR; TCRdb's version includes in-frame clones alone and lacks a portion of them. Seen here are 200,000 to 250,000 clones, roughly 87% observed once, and the top ten hold around 5.4%. Sequenced input: PBMCs. These receptors came from a woman aged 40 to 50 in good health and CMV-seropositive.

J is TRBJ2-3 and V is TRBV11-2; 8 bases align to TRBD2. V gave up 3 bases and J gave up 2 bases; unmatched junction bases: 4. Germline V CDR1 and CDR2: SGHAT, FQNNGV. CDR3 length: 15 residues. DNA for the CDR3: TGTGCCAGCAGCTTGGCTAGCGGGTTCACAGATACGCAGTATTTT. Protein product: CASSLASGFTDTQYF. Using reference TRBV11-2 and TRBJ2-3 for the parts outside the CDR3, the full variable domain is EAGVAQSPRYKIIEKRQSVAFWCNPISGHATLYWYQQILGQGPKLLIQFQNNGVVDDSQLPKDRFSAERLKGVDSTLKIQPAKLEDSAVYLCASSLASGFTDTQYFGPGTRLTVL.

The J gene is TRBJ2-5, the V gene TRBV11-2, with TRBD1 identical over 7 bases. Near its end, the DNA agrees better with TRBJ2-7, so the J call may be wrong. The CDR3 is made up of 12 amino acids. CDR1 is SGHAT and CDR2 is FQNNGV in the germline V gene. CDR3 amino acids: CASSSTGVEQYF. CDR3 in DNA: TGTGCCAGCAGTTCTACAGGGGTCGAGCAGTACTTC.

This chain joins TRBV13 and TRBJ1-1; tentatively, D is TRBD1 (5 bases). With 0 bases removed from V and 5 bases from J, the gap between germline ends came to 7 bases. The CDR3 is 13 amino acids. Per germline, CDR1 PRHDT and CDR2 FYEKMQ (reference sequence). CDR3 coding DNA: TGTGCCAGCAGCTTAGGCAGACAGACTGAAGCTTTCTTT. Protein sequence: CASSLGRQTEAFF.

V usage is TRBV5-1 and J usage is TRBJ2-7; TRBD2 matches 9 bases. J lost 4 bases, V lost 3 bases, and 8 bases had no gene match. Germline CDR1 SGHRS, CDR2 YFSETQ. The CDR3 runs to 15 residues. The CDR3 DNA follows: TGCGCCAGCAGCTCTGGACTAGCGTCTATTTACGAGCAGTACTTC. Encoded protein: CASSSGLASIYEQYF.

The chain employs TRBV6-5 and TRBJ2-1; weak D call: TRBD2 (5 bases). This CDR3 is 14 amino acids long. Germline V lookup: CDR1 MNHEY, CDR2 SVGAGI. Trimming took off 0 bases at V and 4 bases at J, with 7 bases between the two ends. CDR3 residues: CASSYSGAYNEQFF. The CDR3 DNA is TGTGCCAGCAGTTACTCGGGAGCGTACAATGAGCAGTTCTTC.

V usage is TRBV10-3 and J usage is TRBJ2-3, with TRBD2 matching over 7 bases. The V and J ends lost 7 bases and 0 bases, in that order; junction bases with no gene match: 7. The CDR3 totals 15 residues. Germline-derived CDR1 and CDR2 are ENHRY and SYGVKD. The CDR3 DNA sequence: TGTGCCATCAACCAGGGACTACAGAGCACAGATACGCAGTATTTT. Its translation: CAINQGLQSTDTQYF.

This rearrangement joins TRBV7-2 to TRBJ2-5; the match to TRBD2 covers 9 bases. The J call may be in error: the DNA end matches TRBJ2-7 better. Germline lookup yields CDR1 SGHTA and CDR2 FQGNSA. The CDR3 length is 14 residues. The CDR3 region has the DNA TGTGCCAGCAGCTTGGCGGGGGGGTCCTACGAGCAGTACTTC. It specifies CASSLAGGSYEQYF.

The chain couples TRBV21-1 to TRBJ1-3; TRBD1 is the table's D call and was not checked against the DNA. TRBV21-1 is recorded as a pseudogene. The CDR3 has 16 residues. CDR3 nucleotides: TGTGCCAGCAGCAAAGCTACAGGGGATCCTGGAAACACCATATATTTT. Protein: CASSKATGDPGNTIYF.

The rearrangement joins TRBV28 to TRBJ1-2; the match to TRBD1 covers 7 bases. V was pared by 6 bases and J by 7 bases, with 14 bases of the junction left unmatched. Germline V gene data show CDR1 as MDHEN and CDR2 as SYDVKM. The CDR3 is made up of 15 amino acids. The CDR3 DNA sequence: TGTGCCAGCAGCCGCGGGGGGTCAGGGGGAAGTGGCTACACCTTC. This translates into CASSRGGSGGSGYTF.

This rearrangement joins TRBV9 to TRBJ2-7; no definite D call. The CDR3 covers 15 residues. CDR1 SGDLS and CDR2 YYNGEE come from the germline V gene. The germline V and J ends were trimmed by 4 bases and 3 bases, with 17 bases remaining between them. In nucleotides, the CDR3 is TGTGCCAGCAGCCAAGGAGAGATGAAAAACTACGAGCAGTACTTC. Protein product: CASSQGEMKNYEQYF.

The J gene is TRBJ1-2, the V gene TRBV6-1; 7 nucleotides line up with TRBD1. Germline V gene sequence: CDR1 MNHNS, CDR2 SASEGT. V lost 8 bases to trimming and J lost 3 bases; unmatched junction nucleotides: 9. This CDR3 has 14 residues. The CDR3 nucleotides are TGTGCCAGCGTAGAGGGACAGCGAGACTATGGCTACACCTTC. Amino acids: CASVEGQRDYGYTF.

The chain couples TRBV19 to TRBJ2-5, with 7 bases fitting TRBD1. Germline V lookup: CDR1 LNHDA, CDR2 SQIVND (reference sequence). V dropped 0 bases and J dropped 2; count of bases not matched to a gene: 6. The CDR3 sequence is 16 residues long. In DNA form, the CDR3 reads TGTGCCAGTAGTATAGATCTGCGGACAGGACAAGAGACCCAGTACTTC. Amino acids: CASSIDLRTGQETQYF.

This chain connects TRBV10-3 to TRBJ1-5, with D tentatively TRBD1 (5 bases). The germline V and J ends were trimmed by 4 bases and 0 bases, with 10 bases remaining between them. The V gene's germline CDR1 is ENHRY and CDR2 SYGVKD. The CDR3 contains 15 residues. Written as DNA, the CDR3 is TGTGCCATCAGTGGGGGCAGCGATAGCAATCAGCCCCAGCATTTT. Its protein product is CAISGGSDSNQPQHF.

The chain recombines TRBV5-1 with TRBJ1-1; D perhaps matches TRBD1 (5 bases). The germline gives CDR1 SGHRS, CDR2 YFSETQ. V was trimmed by 0 bases and J by 4 bases, leaving 10 bases between them. CDR3 size: 14 residues. Written as DNA, the CDR3 is TGCGCCAGCAGCTTGGGGGGGGTGGGCACTGAAGCTTTCTTT. It translates to CASSLGGVGTEAFF.

This clone has only a few counts. The chain joins TRBV4-1 to TRBJ2-4, with D tentatively TRBD2 (6 bases). Trimming took 3 bases from V and 1 from J, leaving 16 bases between them. The CDR3 extends over 17 amino acids. Germline V CDR1 and CDR2: MGHRA, YSYEKL. CDR3 nucleotides: TGCGCCAGCAGCCATGCGCGTGGGGGGTCTGCCAAAAACATTCAGTACTTC. This translates into CASSHARGGSAKNIQYF.

The V and J genes are TRBV19 and TRBJ1-3; TRBD1 is a possible D gene (6 bases). The CDR3 totals 16 residues. CDR1 is LNHDA and CDR2 is SQIVND in the germline V gene (reference sequence). With 3 bases removed from V and 2 bases from J, the gap between germline ends came to 14 bases. The CDR3 coding sequence is TGTGCCAGTAGTATTCAAGCAGGGGTCCCTGGAAACACCATATATTTT. Amino acids: CASSIQAGVPGNTIYF.

The genes are TRBV4-1 and TRBJ2-5; 9 nucleotides align to TRBD2. The germline CDR1 and CDR2 sequences are MGHRA and YSYEKL. V shed 1 base, J shed 4 bases, and the junction held 7 bases outside the gene matches. The CDR3 runs 16 residues. The DNA of the CDR3 is TGCGCCAGCAGCCAAGCCGGACTAGCGCTTAGAGAGACCCAGTACTTC. Its protein is CASSQAGLALRETQYF.